Detailed here is one T cell receptor beta chain. Sequencing used immunoSEQ multiplex PCR; TCRdb keeps in-frame clones, though not all of them. This table holds about 120,000 clones, 85% to 95% found once. The data derive from a study of brain T cells in children with intractable seizures. This material consisted of peripheral blood, taken at surgery. The receptor's source is a boy younger than two with hemimegalencephaly and intractable seizures.

The CDR3 is CASSPYLAGITGELFF. In DNA, the CDR3 is TGTGCCAGCAGTCCTTACCTAGCGGGTATCACCGGGGAGCTGTTTTTT. This chain links TRBV27 with TRBJ2-2, with 8 bases identical to TRBD2. This CDR3 is 16 amino acids long. The V and J ends lost 5 bases and 4 bases, in that order; junction bases with no gene match: 9. Germline-derived CDR1 and CDR2 are MNHEY and SMNVEV (reference sequence).